This T cell receptor (beta chain) was sequenced during a study of T cells in Graves' hyperthyroidism and ophthalmopathy. Points from the study as a whole: Ophthalmopathy got predicted by the model a median 6.5 months before its onset.

The CDR3 consists of 13 residues. Trimming stripped 2 bases from V and 4 bases from J, with 5 bases between. Germline V lookup: CDR1 KGHSH, CDR2 LQKENI. Exclusion of patients followed from uncontrolled infection, other autoimmune disease, pregnancy or lactation. This clonotype was counted at least ten times. Its specificity is unknown. RNA transcripts served as the template for amplifying TCR beta CDR3 regions. In the first-round RT-PCR of the TCR CDR3, the HTBI primer set was used. TCRdb fed the multiplex PCR reads into MiXCR, producing one record per CDR3 protein. The repertoire includes hundreds of thousands of distinct CDR3 sequences, about 17% of them detected once, and approximately 15% sits in the top ten.

The chain uses TRBV18 and TRBJ2-2; possible D gene TRBD2, 5 bases. The specimen sequenced was blood. The TCR originated in a woman aged 45-59 years with Graves' hyperthyroidism that later progressed to Graves' ophthalmopathy. As DNA, the CDR3 is TGTGCCAGCTCACCAGGGAGCACCGGGGAGCTGTTTTTT. Protein product: CASSPGSTGELFF.